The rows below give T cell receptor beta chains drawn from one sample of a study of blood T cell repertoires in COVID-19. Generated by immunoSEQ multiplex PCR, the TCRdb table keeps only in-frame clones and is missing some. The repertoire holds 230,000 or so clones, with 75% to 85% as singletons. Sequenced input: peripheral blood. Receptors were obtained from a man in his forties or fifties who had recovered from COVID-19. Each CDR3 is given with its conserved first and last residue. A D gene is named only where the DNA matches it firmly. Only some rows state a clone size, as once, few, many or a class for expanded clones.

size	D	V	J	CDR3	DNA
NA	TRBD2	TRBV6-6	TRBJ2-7	CASSYLGLAGNEQYF	TGTGCCAGCAGTTACCTCGGACTAGCGGGGAACGAGCAGTACTTC
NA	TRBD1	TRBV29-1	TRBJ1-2	CSVGEGAGYGYTF	TGCAGCGTGGGAGAGGGGGCGGGCTATGGCTACACCTTC
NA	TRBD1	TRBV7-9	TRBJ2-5	CASSLSTGGYETQYF	TGTGCCAGCAGCTTGTCGACAGGGGGTTATGAGACCCAGTACTTC
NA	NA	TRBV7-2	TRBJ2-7	CASSSDAEYRQYF	TGTGCCAGCAGCTCTGACGCGGAGTATCGGCAGTACTTC
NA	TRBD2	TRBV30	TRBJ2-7	CAWSPPVVAGDSYEQYF	TGTGCCTGGAGTCCCCCGGTGGTAGCGGGGGACTCCTACGAGCAGTACTTC
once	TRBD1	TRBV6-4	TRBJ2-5	CASSDSEFWTGGLETQYF	TGTGCCAGCAGTGACTCGGAGTTTTGGACAGGGGGCTTAGAGACCCAGTACTTC
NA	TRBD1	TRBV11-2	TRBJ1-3	CASSSGTGNTIYF	TGTGCCAGCAGCTCCGGGACAGGGAACACCATATATTTT
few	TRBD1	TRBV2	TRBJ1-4	CASGTGWEKLFF	TGTGCCAGCGGGACAGGGTGGGAAAAACTGTTTTTT
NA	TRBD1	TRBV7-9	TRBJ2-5	CASSNPTGVETQYF	TGTGCCAGCAGCAATCCAACAGGGGTGGAGACCCAGTACTTC
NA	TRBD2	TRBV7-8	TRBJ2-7	CATSLAGENDEQYF	TGTGCCACCTCTCTAGCGGGAGAAAATGACGAGCAGTACTTC
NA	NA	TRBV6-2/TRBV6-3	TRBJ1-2	CASSYYPPGNYGYTF	TGTGCCAGCAGTTATTACCCCCCGGGAAACTATGGCTACACCTTC
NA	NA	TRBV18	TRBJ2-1	CASSPPGLLKEQFF	TGTGCCAGCTCACCGCCGGGTCTCCTAAAGGAGCAGTTCTTC
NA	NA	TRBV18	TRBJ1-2	CASSSTGTEVGYTF	TGTGCCAGCTCATCCACAGGGACGGAGGTTGGCTACACCTTC
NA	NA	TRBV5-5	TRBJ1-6	CASYGQFNSPLHF	TGTGCCAGCTACGGACAGTTCAATTCACCCCTCCACTTT
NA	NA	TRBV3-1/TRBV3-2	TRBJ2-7	CASSQDLTDYEQYF	TGTGCCAGCAGCCAAGATCTCACAGACTACGAGCAGTACTTC
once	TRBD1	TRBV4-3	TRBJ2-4	CASSQDWTGENIQYF	TGCGCCAGCAGCCAAGACTGGACAGGGGAAAACATTCAGTACTTC
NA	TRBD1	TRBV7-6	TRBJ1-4	CASSFGGTGKSEKLFF	TGTGCCAGCAGTTTCGGCGGGACAGGGAAATCGGAAAAACTGTTTTTT
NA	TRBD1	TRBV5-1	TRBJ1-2	CASSKGQGGDIYGYTF	TGCGCCAGCAGCAAAGGACAGGGGGGAGATATCTATGGCTACACCTTC
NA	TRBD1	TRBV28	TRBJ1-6	CASSQTGTYSPLHF	TGTGCCAGCAGCCAGACAGGGACATATTCACCCCTCCACTTT
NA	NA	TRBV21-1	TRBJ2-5	CASIERTPPETQYF	TGTGCCAGTATTGAGCGAACGCCTCCAGAGACCCAGTACTTC
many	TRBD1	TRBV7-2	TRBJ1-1	CASRYTGTGGTEAFF	TGTGCCAGCAGGTACACCGGGACAGGGGGGACTGAAGCTTTCTTT
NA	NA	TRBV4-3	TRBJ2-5	CASSQDLVEETQYF	TGCGCCAGCAGCCAAGATTTAGTAGAAGAGACCCAGTACTTC
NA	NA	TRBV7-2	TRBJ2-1	CASTQEGGAYNEQFF	TGTGCCAGCACCCAGGAGGGGGGGGCCTACAATGAGCAGTTCTTC
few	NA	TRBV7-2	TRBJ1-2	CASILIPGHSNYGYTF	TGTGCCAGCATCCTTATTCCGGGACACTCAAACTATGGCTACACCTTC
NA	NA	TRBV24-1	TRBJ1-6	CATSDLTGRNSPLHF	TGTGCCACCAGTGATTTGACAGGCCGAAATTCACCCCTCCACTTT
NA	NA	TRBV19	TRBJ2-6	CASIQGTGLISGANVLTF	TGTGCCAGTATCCAAGGCACAGGGTTAATCTCTGGGGCCAACGTCCTGACTTTC
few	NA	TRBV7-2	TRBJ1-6	CASSYSGLGSPLHF	TGTGCCAGCAGCTACTCAGGGTTAGGATCACCCCTCCACTTT
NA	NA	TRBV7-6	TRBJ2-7	CASSPGLSSYEQYF	TGTGCCAGCAGTCCAGGACTGAGCTCCTACGAGCAGTACTTC
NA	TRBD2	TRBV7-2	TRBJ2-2	CASSLVAGGGELFF	TGTGCCAGCAGCTTAGTGGCGGGGGGCGGGGAGCTGTTTTTT
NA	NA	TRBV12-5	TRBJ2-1	CASGLGRGTTNEQFF	TGTGCTAGTGGTTTGGGTCGCGGGACGACTAATGAGCAGTTCTTC
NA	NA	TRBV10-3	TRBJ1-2	CAISESDSGHGYTF	TGTGCCATCAGTGAGTCGGATTCAGGACACGGCTACACCTTC
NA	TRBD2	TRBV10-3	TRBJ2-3	CAISEYRPGLAGDTQYF	TGTGCCATCAGTGAATACCGACCGGGACTAGCGGGAGATACGCAGTATTTT
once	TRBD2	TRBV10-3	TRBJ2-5	CAISPGLADQETQYF	TGTGCCATCAGCCCGGGACTAGCGGACCAAGAGACCCAGTACTTC
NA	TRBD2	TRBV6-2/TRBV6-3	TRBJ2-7	CASSYASGISYEQYF	TGTGCCAGCAGTTACGCTAGCGGGATCTCCTACGAGCAGTACTTC
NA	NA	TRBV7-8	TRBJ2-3	CASSLGGLAVSTDTQYF	TGTGCCAGCAGCTTAGGGGGGCTAGCGGTTAGCACAGATACGCAGTATTTT
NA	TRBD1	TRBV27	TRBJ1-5	CASSFSGTGPWPNQPQHF	TGTGCCAGCAGTTTTTCCGGGACAGGACCATGGCCCAATCAGCCCCAGCATTTT
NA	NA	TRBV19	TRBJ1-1	CASRSGFRGHEAFF	TGTGCCAGTAGATCGGGGTTCAGGGGACATGAAGCTTTCTTT
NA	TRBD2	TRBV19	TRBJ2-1	CATHLAGTYNEQFF	TGTGCCACCCACTTAGCGGGGACCTACAATGAGCAGTTCTTC
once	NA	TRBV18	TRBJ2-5	CASSPGPAETQYF	TGTGCCAGCTCACCAGGGCCAGCCGAGACCCAGTACTTC
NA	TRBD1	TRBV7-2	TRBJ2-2	CASSSDGVGQGFDTGELFF	TGTGCCAGCAGCTCGGATGGCGTGGGACAGGGTTTTGACACCGGGGAGCTGTTTTTT
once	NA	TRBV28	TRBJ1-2	CASSLPRYGYTF	TGTGCCAGCAGCCTACCGCGCTATGGCTACACCTTC
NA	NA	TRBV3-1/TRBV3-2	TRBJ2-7	CASSHTGLRLSEQYF	TGTGCCAGCAGCCACACGGGACTGAGGCTTTCCGAGCAGTACTTC